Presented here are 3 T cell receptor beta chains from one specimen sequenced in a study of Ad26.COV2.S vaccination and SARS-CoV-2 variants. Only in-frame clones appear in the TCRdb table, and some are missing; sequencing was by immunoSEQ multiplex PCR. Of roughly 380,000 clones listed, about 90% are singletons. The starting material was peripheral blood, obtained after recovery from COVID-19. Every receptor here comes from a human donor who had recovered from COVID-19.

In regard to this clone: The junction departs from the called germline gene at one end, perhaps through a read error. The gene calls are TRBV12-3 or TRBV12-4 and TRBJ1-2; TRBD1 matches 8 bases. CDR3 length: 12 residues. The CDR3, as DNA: TGTGCCAGCAGTTTATTCTCAGGACAGGGCGCCTTC. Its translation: CASSLFSGQGAF.

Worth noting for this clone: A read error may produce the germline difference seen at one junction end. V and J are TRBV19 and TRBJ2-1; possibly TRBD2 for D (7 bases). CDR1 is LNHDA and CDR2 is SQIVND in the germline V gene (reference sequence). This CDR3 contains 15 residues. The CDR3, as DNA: TGTGCCAGTAAGGCGGGGGCCCTCGGCGACAATAAGCAGTTCTTC. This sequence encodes CASKAGALGDNKQFF.

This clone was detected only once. The DNA for the CDR3 is TGTGCCAGTAGCCAGTCTTTCCGGGACAGGGGGCGAGATGGCTACACCTTC. Translation: CASSQSFRDRGRDGYTF. V is TRBV19 and J is TRBJ1-2, with 12 bases that match TRBD1. Germline CDR1 LNHDA, CDR2 SQIVND (reference sequence). This CDR3 has 17 residues. The V and J ends lost 6 bases and 6 bases, in that order; junction bases with no gene match: 14.